Listed here is a single TCR beta chain. RNA transcripts served as the template for amplifying TCR beta CDR3 regions. The HTBI primer set was used in a first-round RT-PCR of the TCR CDR3. Each CDR3 protein gets one entry after TCRdb re-called the multiplex PCR reads with MiXCR. The data show fewer than 900,000 distinct CDR3 sequences, approximately 18% seen once. In germline, CDR1 is MGHRA, CDR2 YSYEKL. This CDR3 spans 16 amino acids. V was clipped by 7 bases and J by 3 bases, with 19 bases between them. Clinical symptoms, serum thyroxine and TRAb, thyroid ultrasound and orbital computed tomography were used for the diagnoses. Any symptoms of ophthalmopathy came after the first hyperthyroidism diagnosis, from which the blood sample dates. These data belong to a study of T cells in Graves' hyperthyroidism and ophthalmopathy.

Specimen: blood. This sequence was found in a woman between 45 and 60 years old with Graves' hyperthyroidism that later progressed to Graves' ophthalmopathy. The V gene is TRBV4-1, the J gene TRBJ1-5; tentative D call: TRBD1 (5 bases). The CDR3 reads CASTHGGGDLNQPQHF. The CDR3 DNA reads as TGCGCCAGCACCCACGGGGGGGGGGACCTCAATCAGCCCCAGCATTTT.